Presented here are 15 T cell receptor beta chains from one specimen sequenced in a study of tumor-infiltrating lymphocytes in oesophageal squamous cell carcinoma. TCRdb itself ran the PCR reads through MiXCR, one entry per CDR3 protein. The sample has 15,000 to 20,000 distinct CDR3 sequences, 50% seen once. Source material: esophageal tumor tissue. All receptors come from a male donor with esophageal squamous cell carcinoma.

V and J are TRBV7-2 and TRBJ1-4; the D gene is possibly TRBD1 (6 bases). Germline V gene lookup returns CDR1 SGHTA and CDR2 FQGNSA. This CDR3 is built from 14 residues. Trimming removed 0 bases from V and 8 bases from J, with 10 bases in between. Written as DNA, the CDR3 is TGTGCCAGCAGCTTAGCACAGGGAGGCGAAAAACTGTTTTTT. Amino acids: CASSLAQGGEKLFF.

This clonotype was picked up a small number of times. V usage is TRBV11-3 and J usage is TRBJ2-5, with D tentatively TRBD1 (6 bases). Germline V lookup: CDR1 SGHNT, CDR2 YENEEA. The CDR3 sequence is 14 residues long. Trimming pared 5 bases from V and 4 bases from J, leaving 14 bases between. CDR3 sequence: CASSPAGVGETQYF. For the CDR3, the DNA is TGTGCCAGCAGCCCAGCAGGGGTGGGAGAGACCCAGTACTTC.

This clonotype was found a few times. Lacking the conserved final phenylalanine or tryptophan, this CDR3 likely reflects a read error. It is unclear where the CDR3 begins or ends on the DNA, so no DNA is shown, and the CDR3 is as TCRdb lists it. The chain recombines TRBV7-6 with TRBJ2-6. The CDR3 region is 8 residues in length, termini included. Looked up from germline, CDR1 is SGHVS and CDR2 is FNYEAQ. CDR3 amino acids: CASSLAGS.

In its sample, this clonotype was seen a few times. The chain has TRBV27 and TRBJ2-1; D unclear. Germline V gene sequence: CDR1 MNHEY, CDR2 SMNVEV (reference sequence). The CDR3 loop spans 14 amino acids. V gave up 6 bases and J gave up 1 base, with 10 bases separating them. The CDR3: CASSSGGSYNEQFF. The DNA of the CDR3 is TGTGCCAGCAGCTCGGGTGGATCCTACAATGAGCAGTTCTTC.

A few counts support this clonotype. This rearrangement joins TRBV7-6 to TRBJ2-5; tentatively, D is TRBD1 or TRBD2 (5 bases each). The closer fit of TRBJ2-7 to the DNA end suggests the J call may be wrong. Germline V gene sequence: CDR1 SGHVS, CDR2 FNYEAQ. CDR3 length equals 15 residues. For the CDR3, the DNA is TGTGCCAGCAGCTTACAAGCCGGGACCTATTACGAGCAGTACTTC. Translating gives CASSLQAGTYYEQYF.

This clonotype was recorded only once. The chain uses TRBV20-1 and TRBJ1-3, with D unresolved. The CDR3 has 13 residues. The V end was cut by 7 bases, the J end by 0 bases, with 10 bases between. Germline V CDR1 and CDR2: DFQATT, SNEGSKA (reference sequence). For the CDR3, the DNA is TGCAGTGTAGGCCGGAGCTCTGGAAACACCATATATTTT. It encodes CSVGRSSGNTIYF.

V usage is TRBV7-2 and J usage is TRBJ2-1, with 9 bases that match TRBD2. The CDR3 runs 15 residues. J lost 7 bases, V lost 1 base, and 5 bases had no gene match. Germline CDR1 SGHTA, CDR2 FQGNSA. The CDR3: CASSLVAGDYNEQFF. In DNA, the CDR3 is TGTGCCAGCAGCTTAGTAGCGGGAGATTATAATGAGCAGTTCTTC.

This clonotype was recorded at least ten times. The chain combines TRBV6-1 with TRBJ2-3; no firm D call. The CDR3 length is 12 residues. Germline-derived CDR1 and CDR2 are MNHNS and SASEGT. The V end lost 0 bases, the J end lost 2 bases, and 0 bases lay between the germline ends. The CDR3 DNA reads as TGTGCCAGCAGTGAAGCCACAGATACGCAGTATTTT. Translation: CASSEATDTQYF.

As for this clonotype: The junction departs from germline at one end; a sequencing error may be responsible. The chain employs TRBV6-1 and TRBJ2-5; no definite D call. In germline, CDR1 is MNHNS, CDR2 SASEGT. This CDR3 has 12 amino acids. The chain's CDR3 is CASSRQSSPLHF. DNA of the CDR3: TGTGCCAGCAGCAGGCAGAGTTCACCCCTCCACTTC.

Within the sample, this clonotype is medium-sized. The CDR3 loop is CASRILAGSYNEQFF. The CDR3 DNA reads TGTGCCAGCAGAATACTAGCGGGTAGCTACAATGAGCAGTTCTTC. The genes are TRBV6-1 and TRBJ2-1; 9 bases are a match to TRBD2. This CDR3 has 15 residues. After removal of 6 bases from V and 3 bases from J, the junction contained 6 bases not matched to a gene. Germline lookup yields CDR1 MNHNS and CDR2 SASEGT.

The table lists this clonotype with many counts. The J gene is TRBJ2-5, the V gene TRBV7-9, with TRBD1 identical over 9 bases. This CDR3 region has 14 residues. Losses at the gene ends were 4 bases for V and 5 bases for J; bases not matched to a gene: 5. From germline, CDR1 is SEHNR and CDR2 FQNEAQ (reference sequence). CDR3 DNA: TGTGCCAGCAGCTCGGGACAGGGTTACGAGACCCAGTACTTC. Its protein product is CASSSGQGYETQYF.

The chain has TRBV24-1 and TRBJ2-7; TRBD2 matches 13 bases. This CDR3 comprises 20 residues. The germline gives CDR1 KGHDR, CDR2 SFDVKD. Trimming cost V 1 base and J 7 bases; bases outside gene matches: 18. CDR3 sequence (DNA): TGTGCCACCAGTGATTTCCCCCCTACTACTAGCGGGAGGGCCTTCCATGAGCAGTACTTC. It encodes CATSDFPPTTSGRAFHEQYF.

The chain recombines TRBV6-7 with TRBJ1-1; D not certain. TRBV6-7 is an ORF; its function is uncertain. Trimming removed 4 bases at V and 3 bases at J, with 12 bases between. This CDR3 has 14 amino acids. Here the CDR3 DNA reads TGTGCCAGCAGTTGGGATTTGGTGGACACTGAAGCTTTCTTT. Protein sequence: CASSWDLVDTEAFF.

The CDR3 loop is CAASSGTSGRDTQYF. As DNA, the CDR3 is TGTGCCGCCTCTTCCGGGACTAGCGGGAGGGATACGCAGTATTTT. The chain recombines TRBV6-5 with TRBJ2-3; 15 positions agree with TRBD2. CDR1 is MNHEY, CDR2 SVGAGI, per germline. V trimming: 11 bases; J trimming: 6 bases; junction bases outside the gene matches: 9. This CDR3 has 15 residues.

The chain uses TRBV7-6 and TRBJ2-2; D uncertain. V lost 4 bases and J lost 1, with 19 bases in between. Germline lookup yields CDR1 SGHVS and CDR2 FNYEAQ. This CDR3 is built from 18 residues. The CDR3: CASSSRAKGEVNTGELFF. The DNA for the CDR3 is TGTGCCAGCAGCTCAAGGGCCAAAGGAGAGGTGAACACCGGGGAGCTGTTTTTT.